Below, 28 T cell receptor beta chains from the same sample are listed, as sequenced in a study of control samples from healthy donors and cancer patients. The table came from immunoSEQ multiplex PCR; TCRdb's copy has only in-frame clones and leaves some out. The sample lists tens of thousands of clones, roughly 89% occurring once. Sequencing used PBMCs. All receptors come from an older woman with head and neck cancer.

The CDR3 protein is CASRTGQHSPLHF. The CDR3 DNA reads as TGTGCCAGCAGGACCGGACAGCATTCACCCCTCCACTTT. The chain carries TRBV12-3 or TRBV12-4 and TRBJ1-6, with a tentative D call TRBD1 (6 bases). V was shortened by 6 bases and J by 8 bases, with 11 bases between the two germline ends. The length of the CDR3 is 13 residues.

The chain links TRBV15 to TRBJ1-3; no clear D. Per germline, CDR1 LNHNV and CDR2 YYDKDF (reference sequence). Trimming took off 0 bases at V and 3 bases at J, with 6 bases between the two ends. CDR3 length: 14 residues. This chain's CDR3 is CATSREALGNTIYF. Here the CDR3 DNA reads TGTGCCACCAGCAGAGAGGCACTTGGAAACACCATATATTTT.

The CDR3 nucleotides read TGTGCCAGCAGCCAAGACAGAAGCAATCAGCCCCAGCATTTT. Translating it yields CASSQDRSNQPQHF. The rearrangement links TRBV4-2 to TRBJ1-5; D remains unclear. This CDR3 comprises 14 residues. Germline V gives CDR1 LGHNA, CDR2 YNFKEQ. V lost 0 bases, J lost 1 base, and 4 bases lay in between.

In DNA form, the CDR3 reads TGTGCCAGCAGCTTAGCCAGGGACTCCTACGAGCAGTACTTC. Its protein product is CASSLARDSYEQYF. The chain combines TRBV7-2 with TRBJ2-7; maybe TRBD1 (5 bases). V shed 0 bases and J shed 0 bases, with 6 bases lying between them. CDR1 and CDR2 (germline): SGHTA, FQGNSA. This CDR3 has 14 residues.

The chain joins TRBV10-3 to TRBJ2-2, with D perhaps given as TRBD1 or TRBD2 (5 bases each). Germline V gene sequence: CDR1 ENHRY, CDR2 SYGVKD. V dropped 11 bases and J dropped 0 bases, with 13 bases sitting between them. This CDR3 is 14 amino acids long. The CDR3 DNA is TGTGCCTCCTCGGGGCAGACGAACACCGGGGAGCTGTTTTTT. It translates to CASSGQTNTGELFF.

The CDR3 DNA reads as TGTGCCAGCAGTCCCCGGGAGCCCTCCTACGAGCAGTACTTC. Its protein product is CASSPREPSYEQYF. The gene calls are TRBV2 and TRBJ2-7; weak D call: TRBD2 (6 bases). The CDR3 consists of 14 residues. Germline CDR1 is SNHLY and CDR2 is FYNNEI. The V gene lost 5 bases and the J gene lost 0 bases, with 11 bases spanning the gap. Drawing the rest from reference TRBV2 and TRBJ2-7, the complete variable domain is EPEVTQTPSHQVTQMGQEVILRCVPISNHLYFYWYRQILGQKVEFLVSFYNNEISEKSEIFDDQFSVERPDGSNFTLKIRSTKLEDSAMYFCASSPREPSYEQYFGPGTRLTVT.

The chain joins TRBV19 to TRBJ2-4; D is perhaps TRBD1 (6 bases). CDR1 is LNHDA, CDR2 SQIVND, per germline (reference sequence). There are 13 residues in the CDR3. Trimming left V 3 bases short and J 4 bases short, with 7 bases between. CDR3 DNA sequence: TGTGCCAGTAGTATCGACAGGAAAAACATTCAGTACTTC. Translating gives CASSIDRKNIQYF.

V and J are TRBV30 and TRBJ2-7; tentatively, D is TRBD2 (6 bases). CDR1 GTSNPN and CDR2 SVGIG come from the germline V gene (reference sequence). Between the trimmed V and J ends, which lost 2 bases and 7 bases, there was a span of 15 bases. This CDR3 region has 13 residues. As DNA, the CDR3 is TGTGCCTGGAGTACAACGGGGAGCGGGGAGCAGTACTTC. Translating it yields CAWSTTGSGEQYF. Using reference TRBV30 and TRBJ2-7 for the parts outside the CDR3, the full variable domain is SQTIHQWPATLVQPVGSPLSLECTVEGTSNPNLYWYRQAAGRGLQLLFYSVGIGQISSEVPQNLSASRPQDRQFILSSKKLLLSDSGFYLCAWSTTGSGEQYFGPGTRLTVT.

The chain employs TRBV7-2 and TRBJ1-1; D uncertain. This CDR3 is 12 amino acids long. V was pared by 5 bases and J by 8 bases, with 12 bases between. Germline assignment: CDR1 SGHTA and CDR2 FQGNSA. The CDR3 region is CASSTRREEAFF. The CDR3 DNA follows: TGTGCCAGCAGCACCCGCAGAGAGGAAGCTTTCTTT.

This chain connects TRBV4-2 to TRBJ2-2, with D tentatively TRBD2 (6 bases). Trimming removed 0 bases at V and 7 bases at J, with 12 bases between. The CDR3 extends over 15 amino acids. Germline CDR1 LGHNA, CDR2 YNFKEQ. In DNA form, the CDR3 reads TGTGCCAGCAGCCAAGACCCAGCGGGTGACGGGGAGCTGTTTTTT. This sequence encodes CASSQDPAGDGELFF.

The V call is TRBV6-5, the J call TRBJ2-3, with 7 bases lining up with TRBD1. J was trimmed by 1 base and V by 5 bases; bases with no gene match: 3. The CDR3 runs to 14 residues. Germline V gene sequence: CDR1 MNHEY, CDR2 SVGAGI. CDR3 sequence: CASSTGTGTDTQYF. The CDR3 nucleotides are TGTGCCAGCAGTACCGGGACAGGCACAGATACGCAGTATTTT.

This sequence joins TRBV18 and TRBJ2-7; TRBD1 might be the D (6 bases). The germline gives CDR1 KGHSH, CDR2 LQKENI. The CDR3 spans 14 residues. V gave up 6 bases and J gave up 1 base, with 13 bases separating them. The CDR3: CASSPRGWSYEQYF. The CDR3 bases are TGTGCCAGCTCCCCCAGGGGATGGTCCTACGAGCAGTACTTC.

The CDR3: CASTLTGFHEQYF. DNA for the CDR3: TGTGCCAGCACTTTAACAGGGTTTCACGAGCAGTACTTC. The genes are TRBV7-9 and TRBJ2-7; a possible D gene is TRBD1 (6 bases). V dropped 7 bases and J dropped 5 bases, with 15 bases sitting between them. The germline CDR1 and CDR2 sequences are SEHNR and FQNEAQ (reference sequence). The CDR3 length is 13 residues.

This chain links TRBV19 with TRBJ1-5; D perhaps matches TRBD1 (5 bases). V was clipped by 4 bases and J by 6 bases, with 16 bases between them. The germline V gene encodes CDR1 LNHDA and CDR2 SQIVND (reference sequence). The CDR3 is made up of 15 amino acids. CDR3 in DNA: TGTGCCAGTAGTAAAAAATGGGGGGATAGTCAGCCCCAGCATTTT. It codes for CASSKKWGDSQPQHF.

The V call is TRBV5-6, the J call TRBJ2-1, with TRBD2 matching over 12 bases. CDR1 is SGHDT, CDR2 YYEEEE, per germline. The CDR3 is 19 residues long. The trim removed 0 bases at V and 6 bases at J, leaving 13 bases unmatched. The CDR3 protein is CASSLAPPTSGRSTNEQFF. The CDR3 nucleotides are TGTGCCAGCAGCTTGGCCCCTCCGACTAGCGGGAGATCCACCAATGAGCAGTTCTTC. Supplemented by reference TRBV5-6 and TRBJ2-1, the full variable domain reads DAGVTQSPTHLIKTRGQQVTLRCSPKSGHDTVSWYQQALGQGPQFIFQYYEEEERQRGNFPDRFSGHQFPNYSSELNVNALLLGDSALYLCASSLAPPTSGRSTNEQFFGPGTRLTVL.

CDR3 amino acids: CASSLTRGSNEQYF. CDR3 nucleotides: TGTGCCAGCAGCTTAACTCGGGGTAGTAACGAGCAGTACTTC. The chain combines TRBV11-2 with TRBJ2-7, with D possibly matching TRBD2 (5 bases). CDR3 length: 14 amino acids. Germline CDR1 SGHAT, CDR2 FQNNGV. The V and J ends lost 2 bases and 5 bases respectively, with 13 bases between them.

The gene calls are TRBV5-5 and TRBJ1-4; D uncertain. V was clipped by 5 bases and J by 5 bases, with 16 bases between them. The CDR3 length is 15 residues. Germline lookup yields CDR1 SGHKS and CDR2 YYEKEE (reference sequence). Here the CDR3 reads CASRTETVQNEKLFF. The CDR3 coding sequence is TGTGCCAGCAGAACGGAGACGGTCCAGAATGAAAAACTGTTTTTT.

V gene TRBV6-2 or TRBV6-3 combines with J gene TRBJ2-6; the match to TRBD1 covers 10 bases. The CDR3 totals 18 residues. Germline values: CDR1 MNHEY, CDR2 SVGEGT. Trimming cost V 0 bases and J 2 bases; bases outside gene matches: 4. The CDR3: CASSYSGTGVPGANVLTF. The CDR3 DNA reads as TGTGCCAGCAGTTACTCCGGGACAGGGGTGCCTGGGGCCAACGTCCTGACTTTC.

V gene TRBV28 combines with J gene TRBJ2-7, with a possible D match to TRBD2 (7 bases). CDR1 is MDHEN and CDR2 is SYDVKM in the germline V gene. V dropped 6 bases and J dropped 2 bases, with 20 bases sitting between them. The CDR3 is 16 amino acids. The chain's CDR3 is CASSLRGGDSTYEQYF. The CDR3 DNA follows: TGTGCCAGCAGCTTAAGGGGGGGAGACTCAACCTACGAGCAGTACTTC.

J is TRBJ2-1 and V is TRBV27; 10 nucleotides align to TRBD2. The germline V gene has CDR1 MNHEY and CDR2 SMNVEV (reference sequence). The V gene end was trimmed by 1 base and the J gene end by 10 bases; junction bases not matched to a gene: 7. This CDR3 region has 15 residues. The CDR3 region is CASSLFLAGVREQFF. DNA of the CDR3: TGTGCCAGCAGTTTATTCCTAGCGGGAGTACGGGAGCAGTTCTTC.

The rearrangement links TRBV11-3 to TRBJ2-5; possibly TRBD1 or TRBD2 for D (5 bases each). Germline assignment: CDR1 SGHNT and CDR2 YENEEA. The V and J ends lost 5 bases and 1 base respectively, with 17 bases between them. The CDR3 loop spans 16 amino acids. The CDR3 spells CASSRGVAGTQETQYF. The DNA for the CDR3 is TGTGCCAGCAGCCGAGGGGTAGCTGGGACCCAAGAGACCCAGTACTTC.

The sample holds one count of this clone. V gene TRBV3-1 (or the pseudogene TRBV3-2) combines with J gene TRBJ2-1; 12 bases map to TRBD2. The V gene end was trimmed by 1 base and the J gene end by 9 bases; junction bases not matched to a gene: 7. The CDR3 spans 16 residues. Germline values: CDR1 LGHDT, CDR2 YNNKEL (reference sequence). This CDR3 reads CASSQVPSGREGEQFF. CDR3 sequence (DNA): TGTGCCAGCAGCCAAGTGCCTAGCGGGAGGGAGGGTGAGCAGTTCTTC.

The rearrangement links TRBV18 to TRBJ2-7; the D is unclear. CDR3 length: 14 residues. Germline CDR1 KGHSH, CDR2 LQKENI. Trimming pared 0 bases from V and 6 bases from J, leaving 12 bases between. CDR3 nucleotide sequence: TGTGCCAGCTCACCACCCCAGGTCGGGTCCGAGCAGTACTTC. Protein: CASSPPQVGSEQYF.

CDR3 nucleotides: TGTGCCAGCAGCCCTCTTGAGGGGGGGGGCACAGATACGCAGTATTTT. Translation gives CASSPLEGGGTDTQYF. The rearrangement uses TRBV4-2 and TRBJ2-3, with D perhaps TRBD2 (7 bases). The V end lost 4 bases, the J end lost 1 base, and 15 bases lay between the germline ends. Germline V gene lookup returns CDR1 LGHNA and CDR2 YNFKEQ. The CDR3 has 16 amino acids.

V is TRBV19 and J is TRBJ2-3; D may correspond to TRBD1 or TRBD2 (5 bases each). Germline V gives CDR1 LNHDA, CDR2 SQIVND (reference sequence). The CDR3 contains 13 residues. Trimming removed 4 bases from V and 4 bases from J, with 9 bases in between. In DNA form, the CDR3 reads TGTGCCAGTAGTAGGGACGGGGCAGATACGCAGTATTTT. The encoded protein is CASSRDGADTQYF. Using reference TRBV19 and TRBJ2-3 for the parts outside the CDR3, the full variable domain is DGGITQSPKYLFRKEGQNVTLSCEQNLNHDAMYWYRQDPGQGLRLIYYSQIVNDFQKGDIAEGYSVSREKKESFPLTVTSAQKNPTAFYLCASSRDGADTQYFGPGTRLTVL.

The V and J genes are TRBV6-1 and TRBJ1-1; D might be TRBD1 (5 bases). The CDR3 is 17 residues long. V lost 0 bases and J lost 0, with 14 bases in between. Germline values: CDR1 MNHNS, CDR2 SASEGT. In DNA form, the CDR3 reads TGTGCCAGCAGTGAAGCGTTTGGGGGATCGATGAACACTGAAGCTTTCTTT. It is translated as CASSEAFGGSMNTEAFF.

The table lists this clone with a few counts. The chain combines TRBV2 with TRBJ2-2, with D tentatively TRBD1 (5 bases). V lost 4 bases to trimming and J lost 6 bases, with 15 bases between them. The CDR3 is made up of 15 amino acids. Germline V gene sequence: CDR1 SNHLY, CDR2 FYNNEI. The CDR3 DNA reads TGTGCCAGCAGTGTAGGGCAGGGAAATGCCGGGGAGCTGTTTTTT. Translated, it gives CASSVGQGNAGELFF.

The rearrangement links TRBV15 to TRBJ1-6; no clear D gene. Germline CDR1 reads LNHNV; CDR2 reads YYDKDF (reference sequence). There are 15 residues in the CDR3. V lost 1 base and J lost 8, with 12 bases in between. For the CDR3, the DNA is TGTGCCACCAGCAGAGGGCCCGCGGCGGATTCACCCCTCCACTTT. Protein: CATSRGPAADSPLHF.